These T cell receptor beta chains were read from a single sample in a study of shared clonotypes between healthy human individuals. Libraries were prepared by immunoSEQ multiplex PCR; TCRdb keeps only in-frame clonotypes and omits some of them. The sample consists of under 2,500,000 clones, more than 90% of them appearing once. The sample comprised naive CD4+ T cells sorted from blood. Source of these receptors: a man aged 18 to 29 in good health. Both conserved end residues are part of each CDR3. The D gene is left open where the match is weak. A clone size is listed for some rows: how often the clone was seen (once, few, many), or a class if it is expanded.

TRBV18,NA,TRBJ1-1,NA,CASSPGGGPREAFF,TGTGCCAGCTCGCCCGGCGGGGGGCCCCGTGAAGCTTTCTTT
TRBV6-4,NA,TRBJ1-4,NA,CASSTTGGNEKLFF,TGTGCCAGCAGTACGACAGGCGGGAATGAAAAACTGTTTTTT
TRBV28,NA,TRBJ2-1,TRBD2,CASRSSSGESYNEQFF,TGTGCCAGCAGATCCTCTAGCGGGGAGTCATACAATGAGCAGTTCTTC
TRBV5-1,NA,TRBJ2-7,NA,CASSPGGGTYEQYF,TGCGCCAGCAGCCCCGGAGGCGGAACCTACGAGCAGTACTTC
TRBV5-1,NA,TRBJ1-1,TRBD1,CASSKEGQGSTEAFF,TGCGCCAGCAGTAAAGAGGGACAGGGGAGCACTGAAGCTTTCTTT
TRBV6-5,NA,TRBJ1-4,TRBD1,CASSYDRGSEKLFF,TGTGCCAGCAGTTACGACAGGGGGTCTGAAAAACTGTTTTTT
TRBV6-4,NA,TRBJ2-5,NA,CASSVRDNQETQYF,TGTGCCAGCAGTGTACGGGACAACCAAGAGACCCAGTACTTC
TRBV30,NA,TRBJ2-1,NA,CAWSARNSNEQFF,TGTGCCTGGAGTGCCAGGAATAGCAATGAGCAGTTCTTC
TRBV7-2,NA,TRBJ1-1,TRBD1,CASSPGGLEAFF,TGTGCCAGCAGCCCAGGGGGCTTGGAAGCTTTCTTT
TRBV2,NA,TRBJ2-5,NA,CASSTEETQYF,TGTGCCAGCAGTACAGAAGAGACCCAGTACTTC
TRBV4-1,NA,TRBJ2-1,TRBD2,CASSQVSSGNYNEQFF,TGCGCCAGCAGCCAAGTATCTAGCGGAAATTACAATGAGCAGTTCTTC
TRBV28,NA,TRBJ2-7,TRBD2,CASSLGTSGSYEQYF,TGTGCCAGCAGTTTAGGGACTAGCGGCTCCTACGAGCAGTACTTC
TRBV2,once,TRBJ2-7,NA,CASSGGPPSYEQYF,TGTGCCAGCAGTGGGGGTCCCCCTAGCTACGAGCAGTACTTC
TRBV5-1,once,TRBJ1-6,TRBD1,CASSPTGGGGSPLHF,TGCGCCAGCAGCCCAACAGGGGGCGGTGGTTCACCCCTCCACTTT
TRBV20-1,NA,TRBJ1-2,NA,CSARGWEGYTF,TGCAGTGCTAGGGGCTGGGAGGGCTACACCTTC
TRBV2,once,TRBJ2-7,NA,CASSPRGGDEQYF,TGTGCCAGCAGCCCCAGGGGTGGGGACGAGCAGTACTTC
TRBV18,NA,TRBJ1-1,TRBD1,CASSSSGQGMNTEAFF,TGTGCCAGCTCATCGTCGGGACAGGGAATGAACACTGAAGCTTTCTTT
TRBV5-1,NA,TRBJ1-4,NA,CASSLDSTNEKLFF,TGCGCCAGCAGCTTGGACAGTACTAATGAAAAACTGTTTTTT
TRBV6-1,NA,TRBJ1-5,TRBD1,CASSRDSYNQPQHF,TGTGCCAGCAGTCGGGACAGCTACAATCAGCCCCAGCATTTT
TRBV5-1,NA,TRBJ2-1,NA,CASSFFGGHSYNEQFF,TGCGCCAGCAGCTTTTTCGGGGGCCACTCCTACAATGAGCAGTTCTTC
TRBV30,once,TRBJ1-1,NA,CAWRGAGTEAFF,TGTGCCTGGCGGGGGGCAGGCACTGAAGCTTTCTTT
TRBV29-1,NA,TRBJ1-1,NA,CSVARDTEAFF,TGCAGCGTAGCCAGGGACACTGAAGCTTTCTTT
TRBV6-1,NA,TRBJ2-2,NA,CASGITGELFF,TGTGCCAGCGGGATCACCGGGGAGCTGTTTTTT
TRBV6-1,NA,TRBJ1-2,NA,CASSVTALGVSGYTF,TGTGCCAGCAGTGTGACGGCCCTTGGGGTATCTGGCTACACCTTC
TRBV15,NA,TRBJ2-7,NA,CATSRISGQGGEQYF,TGTGCCACCAGCAGGATAAGCGGACAGGGAGGGGAGCAGTACTTC
TRBV7-8,NA,TRBJ2-4,NA,CASSLVGGIQYF,TGTGCCAGCAGCTTAGTCGGAGGCATTCAGTACTTC
TRBV6-5,NA,TRBJ2-5,TRBD1,CASSYDSGQGAETQYF,TGTGCCAGCAGTTACGACTCGGGACAGGGCGCGGAGACCCAGTACTTC
TRBV7-8,NA,TRBJ1-2,TRBD1,CASSRDRGNYGYTF,TGTGCCAGCAGCAGGGACAGGGGCAACTATGGCTACACCTTC
TRBV5-1,NA,TRBJ2-3,TRBD2,CASSLAGTSSDTQYF,TGCGCCAGCAGCTTGGCCGGGACTAGCAGCGATACGCAGTATTTT
TRBV10-2,NA,TRBJ2-3,NA,CASSSGGRTSTDTQYF,TGCGCCAGCAGTAGTGGGGGGAGAACTAGCACAGATACGCAGTATTTT
TRBV4-1,NA,TRBJ2-7,NA,CASSHLGDEQYF,TGCGCCAGCAGCCATTTGGGGGACGAGCAGTACTTC
TRBV5-1,NA,TRBJ1-4,NA,CASSSTTTNEKLFF,TGCGCCAGCAGCTCGACAACTACTAATGAAAAACTGTTTTTT
TRBV2,NA,TRBJ1-2,NA,CASEGDYGYTF,TGTGCCAGCGAAGGGGACTATGGCTACACCTTC
TRBV30,NA,TRBJ1-6,NA,CAWAGKSPLHF,TGTGCCTGGGCGGGAAAGTCACCCCTCCACTTT
TRBV18,NA,TRBJ2-2,TRBD2,CASSQTLAGTGELFF,TGTGCCAGCTCACAAACGCTAGCGGGCACCGGGGAGCTGTTTTTT
TRBV10-3,NA,TRBJ2-7,NA,CAISESRYEQYF,TGTGCCATCAGTGAGTCGAGGTACGAGCAGTACTTC
TRBV9,NA,TRBJ2-3,NA,CASSVQAAGTDTQYF,TGTGCCAGCAGCGTACAAGCGGCTGGGACAGATACGCAGTATTTT
TRBV5-1,NA,TRBJ2-1,TRBD2,CASSLTLAEGNNEQFF,TGCGCCAGCAGCTTAACACTAGCGGAAGGAAACAATGAGCAGTTCTTC
TRBV20-1,once,TRBJ1-1,NA,CSASSSSGAFF,TGCAGTGCTAGTTCCTCGAGTGGAGCTTTCTTT
TRBV4-3,NA,TRBJ2-3,TRBD2,CASSQRASGRGTDTQYF,TGCGCCAGCAGCCAAAGGGCTAGCGGGAGGGGCACAGATACGCAGTATTTT
TRBV7-7,NA,TRBJ2-3,NA,CASSLGGRGDTQYF,TGTGCTAGCAGCTTAGGAGGCCGGGGAGATACGCAGTATTTT
TRBV2,NA,TRBJ2-7,NA,CASRPTRSSAYEQYF,TGTGCCAGCAGGCCAACCAGGAGTTCCGCCTACGAGCAGTACTTC
TRBV7-9,NA,TRBJ1-1,NA,CASSLPGTLSTEAFF,TGTGCCAGCAGCTTACCCGGGACCTTAAGTACTGAAGCTTTCTTT
TRBV11-2,NA,TRBJ1-5,NA,CASSLVEGQPQHF,TGTGCCAGCAGCTTAGTAGAGGGCCAGCCCCAGCATTTT
TRBV7-9,NA,TRBJ2-1,NA,CASGFHTRQFF,TGTGCCAGCGGGTTTCATACCAGGCAGTTCTTC
TRBV29-1,NA,TRBJ2-3,TRBD2,CSVALAGGPSDTQYF,TGCAGCGTTGCACTAGCGGGGGGGCCTTCAGATACGCAGTATTTT
TRBV19,NA,TRBJ2-5,NA,CASSIRLAQETQYF,TGTGCCAGTAGTATACGGCTAGCCCAAGAGACCCAGTACTTC
TRBV18,NA,TRBJ1-3,NA,CASSPGKGNTIYF,TGTGCCAGCTCACCAGGGAAAGGAAACACCATATATTTT
TRBV11-3,NA,TRBJ2-1,NA,CASSLDSEQFF,TGTGCCAGCAGCTTAGATAGTGAGCAGTTCTTC
TRBV7-8,NA,TRBJ1-1,NA,CASTPGTPWGAFF,TGTGCCAGCACCCCCGGGACACCGTGGGGAGCTTTCTTT
TRBV28,NA,TRBJ2-7,NA,CASSLDGVRNEQYF,TGTGCCAGCAGTTTAGACGGCGTTCGGAACGAGCAGTACTTC
TRBV9,once,TRBJ2-7,TRBD2,CASSVRAGVSYEQYF,TGTGCCAGCAGCGTCAGAGCGGGGGTGTCCTACGAGCAGTACTTC
TRBV4-2,NA,TRBJ1-5,TRBD1,CASSQDRTGYQPQHF,TGTGCCAGCAGCCAGGATCGGACAGGGTATCAGCCCCAGCATTTT
TRBV28,NA,TRBJ1-5,TRBD1,CASSGTVRGQPQHF,TGTGCCAGCAGTGGGACAGTCCGAGGTCAGCCCCAGCATTTT
TRBV6-5,NA,TRBJ1-5,NA,CASSYTRNQPQHF,TGTGCCAGCAGTTATACCCGTAATCAGCCCCAGCATTTT
TRBV9,NA,TRBJ2-2,NA,CASSASLEKVDTGELFF,TGTGCCAGCAGCGCCTCTCTGGAAAAGGTGGACACCGGGGAGCTGTTTTTT
TRBV6-5,NA,TRBJ1-6,NA,CASSYTGGQSPLHF,TGTGCCAGCAGTTACACTGGGGGGCAATCACCCCTCCACTTT